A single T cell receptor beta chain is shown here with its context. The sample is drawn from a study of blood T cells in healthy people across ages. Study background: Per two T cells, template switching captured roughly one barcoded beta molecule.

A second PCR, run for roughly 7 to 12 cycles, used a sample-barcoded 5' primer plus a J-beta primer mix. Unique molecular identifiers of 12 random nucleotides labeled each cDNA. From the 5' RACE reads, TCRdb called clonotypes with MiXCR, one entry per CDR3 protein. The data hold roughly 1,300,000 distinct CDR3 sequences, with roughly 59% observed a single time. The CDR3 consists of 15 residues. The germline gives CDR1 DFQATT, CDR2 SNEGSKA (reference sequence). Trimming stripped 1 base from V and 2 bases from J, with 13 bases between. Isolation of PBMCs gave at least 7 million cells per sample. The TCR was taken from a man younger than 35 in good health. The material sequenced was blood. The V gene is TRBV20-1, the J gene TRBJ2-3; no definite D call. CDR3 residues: CSARGQSFLTDTQYF. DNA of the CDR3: TGCAGTGCTAGAGGGCAGTCATTCCTCACAGATACGCAGTATTTT.